The 9 T cell receptor beta chains presented below share a single source sample, sequenced in a study of blood T cell repertoires in COVID-19. The table came from immunoSEQ multiplex PCR; TCRdb's copy has only in-frame clones and leaves some out. The sample holds about 270,000 clones; 70% to 90% are singletons and the top ten take under 2.5%. Sequencing was carried out using PBMCs or T cells enriched from blood (not recorded which). The source is a woman aged 55-70 years in a cohort exposed to, infected with or recovered from COVID-19 (not recorded which).

The gene calls are TRBV6-5 and TRBJ2-5; D is undetermined. This CDR3 spans 14 amino acids. The germline gives CDR1 MNHEY, CDR2 SVGAGI. V was cut by 6 bases and J by 5 bases, with 16 bases left in between. CDR3 region: CASRYTAAGETQYF. In DNA form, the CDR3 reads TGTGCCAGCAGATACACGGCTGCCGGGGAGACCCAGTACTTC.

This chain uses TRBV7-9 with TRBJ1-3; TRBD1 is a possible D gene (5 bases). V was pared by 3 bases and J by 1 base, with 10 bases between. The CDR3 runs 15 residues. Germline-derived CDR1 and CDR2 are SEHNR and FQNEAQ (reference sequence). CDR3 loop: CASSFAGSSGNTIYF. The CDR3 coding sequence is TGTGCCAGCAGCTTCGCAGGGTCTTCTGGAAACACCATATATTTT. Based on the CDR3 plus reference TRBV7-9 and TRBJ1-3, the full variable domain is DTGVSQNPRHKITKRGQNVTFRCDPISEHNRLYWYRQTLGQGPEFLTYFQNEAQLEKSRLLSDRFSAERPKGSFSTLEIQRTEQGDSAMYLCASSFAGSSGNTIYFGEGSWLTVV.

The chain combines TRBV6-2 or TRBV6-3 with TRBJ2-5; no clear D gene. V was pared by 4 bases and J by 1 base, with 13 bases between. This CDR3 is built from 15 residues. The germline gives CDR1 MNHEY, CDR2 SVGEGT. The CDR3 here is CASSSSWAGQETQYF. The CDR3 DNA reads as TGTGCCAGCAGTTCCTCCTGGGCAGGCCAAGAGACCCAGTACTTC.

The gene calls are TRBV18 and TRBJ1-5; TRBD1 might be the D (5 bases). The V end was cut by 2 bases, the J end by 2 bases, with 10 bases between. Looked up from germline, CDR1 is KGHSH and CDR2 is LQKENI. The CDR3 is made up of 15 amino acids. CDR3 nucleotides: TGTGCCAGCTCACCAAGGGGTAAGGGCAATCAGCCCCAGCATTTT. Encoded protein: CASSPRGKGNQPQHF.

V gene TRBV6-5 combines with J gene TRBJ2-3; D remains ambiguous. Germline V gives CDR1 MNHEY, CDR2 SVGAGI. The CDR3 runs to 11 residues. Trimming cost V 7 bases and J 6 bases, with 8 bases left between them. In DNA form, the CDR3 reads TGTGCCAGCACCCTAGAGGATACGCAGTATTTT. Translation gives CASTLEDTQYF.

The gene calls are TRBV6-5 and TRBJ1-1; D ambiguous. Trimming took off 5 bases at V and 7 bases at J, with 8 bases between the two ends. Germline assignment: CDR1 MNHEY and CDR2 SVGAGI. The CDR3 contains 11 residues. CDR3 amino acids: CASSREGEAFF. The CDR3 nucleotides are TGTGCCAGCAGTAGGGAGGGTGAAGCTTTCTTT.

The CDR3 spells CAIMGGQDSSYEQYF. The CDR3, as DNA: TGTGCCATCATGGGAGGGCAGGATAGCTCCTACGAGCAGTACTTC. V is TRBV10-3 and J is TRBJ2-7, with 7 bases identical to TRBD2. This CDR3 comprises 15 residues. With 7 bases clipped from V and 0 bases from J, the junction kept 9 bases outside the gene matches. Per germline, CDR1 ENHRY and CDR2 SYGVKD.

The chain joins TRBV5-1 to TRBJ1-6; no definite D call. Trimming took off 0 bases at V and 8 bases at J, with 6 bases between the two ends. The CDR3 runs 13 residues. CDR1 is SGHRS and CDR2 is YFSETQ in the germline V gene. CDR3 nucleotides: TGCGCCAGCAGCTTGGCACCGGATTCACCCCTCCACTTT. This gives the protein CASSLAPDSPLHF.

V gene TRBV28 combines with J gene TRBJ2-7, with 12 bases that match TRBD2. Germline lookup yields CDR1 MDHEN and CDR2 SYDVKM. Germline trimming cut 6 bases from V and 0 bases from J; bases unmatched to any gene: 3. This CDR3 has 15 residues. CDR3 loop: CASRRTSGNSYEQYF. The CDR3 bases are TGTGCCAGCAGAAGGACTAGCGGGAACTCCTACGAGCAGTACTTC.